This is a list of T cell receptor beta chains from one sample in a study of blood T cell repertoires in COVID-19. Clones were sequenced by immunoSEQ multiplex PCR, and TCRdb holds only the in-frame ones, with some missing. The sample includes approximately 200,000 clones, roughly four fifths of them seen just once. Sequencing was done on a sample of peripheral blood. These receptor sequences come from an elderly woman with COVID-19, enrolled during active disease. CDR3s include the opening cysteine and the closing phenylalanine or tryptophan. A D gene is named only where the DNA matches it firmly. Clone size appears in some rows only: once, few, many, or a class for an expanded clone.

clone_size j_call d_call v_call cdr3_aa cdr3_nt
. TRBJ1-3 . TRBV18 CASSPGSPHSGNTIYF TGTGCCAGCTCACCGGGGAGCCCGCACTCTGGAAACACCATATATTTT
. TRBJ2-2 . TRBV5-1 CASSPEAESTGELFF TGCGCCAGCAGCCCCGAGGCCGAAAGCACCGGGGAGCTGTTTTTT
once TRBJ1-2 . TRBV6-5 CASRQYSGNYGYTF TGTGCCAGCAGACAATACAGTGGAAACTATGGCTACACCTTC
. TRBJ1-2 . TRBV7-3 CASSSPVSFNYGYTF TGTGCCAGCAGCTCGCCGGTTTCTTTTAACTATGGCTACACCTTC
few TRBJ2-7 TRBD2 TRBV29-1 CSAGRGAYEQYF TGCAGCGCCGGTCGGGGGGCCTACGAGCAGTACTTC
. TRBJ2-1 . TRBV24-1 CATSGALANTYNEQFF TGTGCCACCAGTGGAGCCCTAGCGAACACCTACAATGAGCAGTTCTTC
few TRBJ2-1 . TRBV9 CASARGPGANEQFF TGTGCCAGCGCGCGGGGGCCGGGTGCCAATGAGCAGTTCTTC
. TRBJ2-7 TRBD2 TRBV5-1 CASSSKVAGGPSYEQYF TGCGCCAGCAGCTCGAAGGTAGCGGGAGGGCCATCCTACGAGCAGTACTTC
. TRBJ1-4 . TRBV4-2 CASSQVATNEKLFF TGTGCCAGCAGCCAAGTCGCAACTAATGAAAAACTGTTTTTT
once TRBJ2-6 . TRBV6-5 CASSYSMHTGANVLTF TGTGCCAGCAGTTACTCGATGCACACTGGGGCCAACGTCCTGACTTTC
. TRBJ1-1 TRBD1 TRBV19 CASSPRDRGIGAEAFF TGTGCCAGTAGTCCACGGGACAGGGGGATCGGCGCTGAAGCTTTCTTT
. TRBJ1-2 . TRBV5-1 CASSLGAGTALYGYTF TGCGCCAGCAGCTTGGGGGCCGGGACTGCACTCTATGGCTACACCTTC
. TRBJ2-7 . TRBV29-1 CSVTKPPTNEQYF TGCAGCGTTACGAAACCGCCGACTAACGAGCAGTACTTC
. TRBJ1-4 TRBD1 TRBV4-1 CASSQDPRTGGEKLFF TGCGCCAGCAGCCAAGATCCCCGGACAGGGGGCGAAAAACTGTTTTTT
. TRBJ2-6 . TRBV7-3 CASSLTGGLAGANVLTF TGTGCCAGCAGCTTAACAGGGGGTTTAGCTGGGGCCAACGTCCTGACTTTC
. TRBJ2-2 TRBD1 TRBV6-5 CASRTGRNTGELFF TGTGCCAGCAGGACAGGGCGAAACACCGGGGAGCTGTTTTTT
. TRBJ1-2 TRBD1 TRBV19 CASSIRTGNYGYTF TGTGCCAGTAGTATCCGGACAGGGAACTATGGCTACACCTTC
. TRBJ2-7 . TRBV20-1 CSAKGGYEQYF TGCAGTGCCAAAGGGGGATACGAGCAGTACTTC
. TRBJ2-7 TRBD2 TRBV29-1 CSVAAGGPLEQYF TGCAGCGTTGCGGCGGGAGGGCCACTCGAGCAGTACTTC
. TRBJ1-1 TRBD1 TRBV29-1 CSVVGSGGKNTEAFF TGCAGCGTTGTGGGTTCAGGGGGAAAGAACACTGAAGCTTTCTTT
. TRBJ2-1 TRBD2 TRBV5-1 CASSYAGLEANEQFF TGCGCCAGCAGCTACGCGGGACTAGAGGCCAATGAGCAGTTCTTC
. TRBJ1-3 TRBD1 TRBV9 CASSLTGTGNTIYF TGTGCCAGCAGCCTGACAGGGACTGGAAACACCATATATTTT
. TRBJ2-7 TRBD2 TRBV5-1 CASSWGGLAGGEQYF TGCGCCAGCAGCTGGGGGGGACTAGCGGGAGGCGAGCAGTACTTC
. TRBJ1-1 . TRBV5-1 CASSLTGTMNTEAFF TGCGCCAGCAGCTTGACAGGAACCATGAACACTGAAGCTTTCTTT
. TRBJ1-1 TRBD1 TRBV5-1 CASGQGVTNTEAFF TGCGCCAGCGGACAGGGGGTTACGAACACTGAAGCTTTCTTT
. TRBJ1-5 . TRBV6-1 CASSEKWGGNQPQHF TGTGCCAGCAGTGAAAAGTGGGGAGGCAATCAGCCCCAGCATTTT
. TRBJ1-1 . TRBV6-5 CASSYSGTLNTEAFF TGTGCCAGCAGTTACAGCGGGACCTTGAACACTGAAGCTTTCTTT
few TRBJ2-7 TRBD2 TRBV2 CAVGSGGLYEQYF TGTGCCGTGGGGAGCGGGGGGCTCTACGAGCAGTACTTC
. TRBJ2-5 . TRBV15 CATSTSRVGRETQYF TGTGCCACCAGCACCTCCCGCGTCGGTCGAGAGACCCAGTACTTC
. TRBJ2-1 . TRBV18 CASSLLDSYNEQFF TGTGCCAGCTCCCTGCTCGACTCGTACAATGAGCAGTTCTTC